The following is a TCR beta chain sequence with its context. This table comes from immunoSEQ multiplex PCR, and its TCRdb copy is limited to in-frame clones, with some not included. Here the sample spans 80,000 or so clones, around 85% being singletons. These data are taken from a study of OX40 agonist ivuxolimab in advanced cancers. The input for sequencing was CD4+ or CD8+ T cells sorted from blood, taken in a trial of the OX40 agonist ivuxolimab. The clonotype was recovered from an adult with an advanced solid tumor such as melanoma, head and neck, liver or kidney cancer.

CDR3 amino acids: CASSGRDGELFF. The CDR3 DNA reads TGTGCCAGCAGTGGAAGGGACGGGGAGCTGTTTTTT. The chain employs TRBV6-1 and TRBJ2-2; D not certain. V lost 4 bases to trimming and J lost 7 bases, with 7 bases between them. The CDR3 loop spans 12 amino acids. CDR1 MNHNS and CDR2 SASEGT come from the germline V gene.